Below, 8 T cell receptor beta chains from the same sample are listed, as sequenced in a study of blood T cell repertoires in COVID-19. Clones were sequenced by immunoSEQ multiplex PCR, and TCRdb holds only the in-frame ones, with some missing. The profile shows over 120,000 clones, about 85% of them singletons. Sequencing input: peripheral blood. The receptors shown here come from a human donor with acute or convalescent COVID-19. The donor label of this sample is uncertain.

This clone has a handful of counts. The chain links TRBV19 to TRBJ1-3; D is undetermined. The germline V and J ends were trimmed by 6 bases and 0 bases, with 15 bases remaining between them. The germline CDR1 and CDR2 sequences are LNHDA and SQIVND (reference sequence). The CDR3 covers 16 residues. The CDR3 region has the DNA TGTGCCAGTAGGTCGTTGAGGAACCCCTCTGGAAACACCATATATTTT. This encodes CASRSLRNPSGNTIYF.

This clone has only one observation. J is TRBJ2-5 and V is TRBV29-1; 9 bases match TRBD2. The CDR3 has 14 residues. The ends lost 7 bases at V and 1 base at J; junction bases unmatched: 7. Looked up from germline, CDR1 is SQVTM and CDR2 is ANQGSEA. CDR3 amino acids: CSEKGLALQETQYF. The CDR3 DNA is TGCAGCGAGAAGGGACTAGCTCTCCAAGAGACCCAGTACTTC.

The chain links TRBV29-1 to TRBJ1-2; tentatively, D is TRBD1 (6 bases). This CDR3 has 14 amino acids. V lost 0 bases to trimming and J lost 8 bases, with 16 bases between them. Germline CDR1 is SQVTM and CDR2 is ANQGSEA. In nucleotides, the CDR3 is TGCAGCGTTGAAGATCGAGGGGGATCGGAAGGCTACACCTTC. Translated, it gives CSVEDRGGSEGYTF.

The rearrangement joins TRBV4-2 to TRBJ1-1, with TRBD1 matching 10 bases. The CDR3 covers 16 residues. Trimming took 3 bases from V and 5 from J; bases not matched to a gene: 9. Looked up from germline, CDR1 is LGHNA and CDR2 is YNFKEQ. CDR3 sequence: CASSHNLGTGETEAFF. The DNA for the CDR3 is TGTGCCAGCAGCCATAACCTCGGGACAGGGGAGACTGAAGCTTTCTTT.

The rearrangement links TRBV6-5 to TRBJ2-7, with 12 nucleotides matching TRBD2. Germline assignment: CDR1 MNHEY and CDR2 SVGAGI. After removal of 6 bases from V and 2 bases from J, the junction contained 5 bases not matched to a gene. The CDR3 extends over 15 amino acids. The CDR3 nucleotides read TGTGCCAGCAGATTGGGGACTAGCGGGCCCTACGAGCAGTACGTC. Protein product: CASRLGTSGPYEQYV.

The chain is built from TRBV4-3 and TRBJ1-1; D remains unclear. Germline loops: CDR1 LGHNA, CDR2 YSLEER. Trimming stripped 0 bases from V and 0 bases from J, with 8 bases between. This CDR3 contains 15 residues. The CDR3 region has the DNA TGCGCCAGCAGCCAAGATACGACTTTGAACACTGAAGCTTTCTTT. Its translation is CASSQDTTLNTEAFF.

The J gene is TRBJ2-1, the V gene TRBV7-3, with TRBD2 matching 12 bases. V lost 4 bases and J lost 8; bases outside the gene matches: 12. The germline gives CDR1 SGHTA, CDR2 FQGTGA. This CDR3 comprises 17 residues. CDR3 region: CASSSRALAGGNDEQFF. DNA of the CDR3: TGTGCCAGCAGCTCCCGGGCCCTAGCGGGGGGGAACGATGAGCAGTTCTTC.

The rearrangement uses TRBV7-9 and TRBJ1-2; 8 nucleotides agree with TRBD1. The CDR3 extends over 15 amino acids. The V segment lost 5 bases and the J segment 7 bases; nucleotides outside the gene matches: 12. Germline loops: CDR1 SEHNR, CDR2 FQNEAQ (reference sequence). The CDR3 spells CASSPAPTGVGGYTF. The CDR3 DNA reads TGTGCCAGCAGCCCAGCCCCGACAGGGGTCGGTGGCTACACCTTC.